These 20 T cell receptor beta chains came from one sample sequenced in a study of shared clonotypes between healthy human individuals. Sequencing used immunoSEQ multiplex PCR; TCRdb keeps in-frame clones, though not all of them. This table has 110,000 or so clones, around 71% appearing once. The sequenced sample was memory CD8+ T cells sorted from blood. As for subset: CD45RO+ cells pooled with CCR7-negative TemRA cells. These receptors were obtained from a woman in her 30s in good health.

The genes are TRBV13 and TRBJ1-2; D is ambiguous. This CDR3 is built from 13 residues. Deletions cut 4 bases from V and 7 bases from J, with 13 bases between. The germline CDR1 and CDR2 sequences are PRHDT and FYEKMQ (reference sequence). DNA for the CDR3: TGTGCCAGCAGCTGGGGAACCGGGTTTGGCTACACCTTC. Residues: CASSWGTGFGYTF.

As concerns this clone: This sample includes further DNA sequences coding for the same CDR3. This rearrangement joins TRBV11-2 to TRBJ1-2, with D hard to call. CDR3 length: 14 amino acids. Germline CDR1 and CDR2: SGHAT and FQNNGV. V was trimmed by 0 bases and J by 1 base, leaving 6 bases between them. CDR3 DNA: TGTGCCAGCAGCTTAGACCGAAGTAACTATGGCTACACCTTC. This sequence encodes CASSLDRSNYGYTF.

This clone showed up many times. The same CDR3 also results from other DNA sequences found in this sample. The chain links TRBV28 to TRBJ1-5; D is unresolved. V lost 6 bases and J lost 4, with 7 bases in between. The V gene's germline CDR1 is MDHEN and CDR2 SYDVKM. The CDR3 runs to 12 residues. CDR3 sequence reads: CASSLLNQPQHF. The CDR3 DNA reads as TGTGCCAGCAGCCTGTTAAATCAGCCCCAGCATTTT.

This chain connects TRBV6-4 to TRBJ2-1; 7 bases agree with TRBD2. CDR3 length equals 16 residues. Trimming at V came to 0 bases and at J to 4 bases, leaving 6 bases not matched to a gene. CDR1 and CDR2 (germline): MRHNA, SNTAGT. The CDR3 protein is CASSDSTGEGYNEQFF. DNA of the CDR3: TGTGCCAGCAGTGACTCTACGGGGGAGGGATACAATGAGCAGTTCTTC.

This chain joins TRBV9 and TRBJ1-1, with 9 bases identical to TRBD1. The CDR3 runs to 17 residues. The J segment lost 7 bases and the V segment lost 4 bases, leaving 17 bases of the junction unmatched. Germline V gene lookup returns CDR1 SGDLS and CDR2 YYNGEE. Here the CDR3 DNA reads TGTGCCAGCAGCCCCCGGACAGGGGCAATTCGGGCCCGTGAAGCTTTCTTT. As protein: CASSPRTGAIRAREAFF.

The chain couples TRBV6-4 to TRBJ2-2; possibly TRBD1 for D (5 bases). The germline CDR1 and CDR2 sequences are MRHNA and SNTAGT. V lost 4 bases and J lost 4, with 7 bases in between. The CDR3 sequence is 13 residues long. The CDR3 loop is CASSAGSTGELFF. CDR3 nucleotide sequence: TGTGCCAGCAGTGCAGGGTCCACCGGGGAGCTGTTTTTT.

The rearrangement joins TRBV5-4 to TRBJ1-2; perhaps TRBD1 as D (5 bases). CDR1 SGHNT and CDR2 YYREEE come from the germline V gene (reference sequence). The CDR3 totals 16 residues. Trimming shortened V by 4 bases and J by 4 bases, and 20 bases separated the two germline ends. Written as DNA, the CDR3 is TGTGCCAGCAGCCCCGGTCGGGTAGGGACGAGCTATGGCTACACCTTC. Its protein product is CASSPGRVGTSYGYTF.

The chain combines TRBV12-5 with TRBJ2-5, with TRBD1 matching over 10 bases. Germline V lookup: CDR1 LGHNT, CDR2 FRNRAP. The CDR3 runs to 15 residues. With V trimmed by 2 bases and J by 5 bases, 5 bases remained unmatched. DNA for the CDR3: TGTGCTAGTGGTTTGACCGGGACAGGGGTGGAGACCCAGTACTTC. Protein sequence: CASGLTGTGVETQYF.

This clone has a handful of counts. V usage is TRBV7-9 and J usage is TRBJ2-7, with D maybe TRBD2 (6 bases). CDR3 size: 14 residues. CDR1 and CDR2 (germline): SEHNR, FQNEAQ (reference sequence). Trimming removed 5 bases from V and 6 bases from J, with 17 bases in between. In DNA form, the CDR3 reads TGTGCCAGCAGCCCCTCGCGCGCGGGACGCGAGCAGTACTTC. As protein: CASSPSRAGREQYF.

The CDR3 sequence: CASSFGTYEQYF. The CDR3 DNA follows: TGTGCCAGCAGCTTCGGGACCTACGAGCAGTACTTC. The chain employs TRBV5-6 and TRBJ2-7; D perhaps matches TRBD2 (5 bases). V shed 2 bases and J shed 2 bases, with 5 bases lying between them. This CDR3 is 12 amino acids long. Germline V gene sequence: CDR1 SGHDT, CDR2 YYEEEE.

This clone has just one count. V gene TRBV28 combines with J gene TRBJ1-3; no firm D call. Trimming took 5 bases from V and 0 from J, leaving 11 bases between them. The CDR3 extends over 15 amino acids. Germline V gene lookup returns CDR1 MDHEN and CDR2 SYDVKM. The CDR3 DNA follows: TGTGCCAGCAGTCATGACGCCCGCTCTGGAAACACCATATATTTT. Translation: CASSHDARSGNTIYF. Combining the CDR3 with reference TRBV28 and TRBJ1-3 gives the whole variable domain DVKVTQSSRYLVKRTGEKVFLECVQDMDHENMFWYRQDPGLGLRLIYFSYDVKMKEKGDIPEGYSVSREKKERFSLILESASTNQTSMYLCASSHDARSGNTIYFGEGSWLTVV.

This clone was seen a few times. The chain uses TRBV5-4 and TRBJ2-5; the match to TRBD2 covers 9 bases. This CDR3 spans 15 amino acids. The germline V gene encodes CDR1 SGHNT and CDR2 YYREEE (reference sequence). Losses at the gene ends were 2 bases for V and 5 bases for J; bases not matched to a gene: 7. This CDR3 is CASSLPGLAPETQYF. CDR3 nucleotides: TGTGCCAGCAGCTTACCGGGACTAGCTCCGGAGACCCAGTACTTC.

The chain couples TRBV11-2 to TRBJ2-7; 10 bases are shared with TRBD2. J gave up 0 bases and V 1 base, and 3 bases lay outside the gene matches. The CDR3 is 16 residues long. CDR1 SGHAT and CDR2 FQNNGV come from the germline V gene. CDR3 nucleotide sequence: TGTGCCAGCAGCTTAGGACTAGCGGGCGGCTCCTACGAGCAGTACTTC. It codes for CASSLGLAGGSYEQYF.

The gene calls are TRBV29-1 and TRBJ1-1; the D gene is possibly TRBD1 (6 bases). The CDR3 is 13 amino acids. Trimming took 8 bases from V and 6 from J, leaving 19 bases between them. Looked up from germline, CDR1 is SQVTM and CDR2 is ANQGSEA. The CDR3 is CSLWDGGSAEAFF. DNA for the CDR3: TGCAGCCTATGGGACGGGGGCTCCGCTGAAGCTTTCTTT.

This sequence joins TRBV11-2 and TRBJ2-7, with D maybe TRBD1 (5 bases). The CDR3 runs 16 residues. Germline-derived CDR1 and CDR2 are SGHAT and FQNNGV. Trimming took 2 bases from V and 0 from J, leaving 14 bases between them. The CDR3 DNA is TGTGCCAGCAGCTTATTTTTACAGGCTTCCTCCTACGAGCAGTACTTC. Translating it yields CASSLFLQASSYEQYF.

This clone was detected only a few times. The chain employs TRBV6-1 and TRBJ2-7; D possibly corresponds to TRBD2 (7 bases). The CDR3 spans 18 residues. Germline V gene sequence: CDR1 MNHNS, CDR2 SASEGT. The germline V and J ends were trimmed by 1 base and 7 bases, with 26 bases remaining between them. The CDR3 protein is CASSEGEGEGKSIWEQYF. As DNA, the CDR3 is TGTGCCAGCAGTGAAGGGGAGGGGGAGGGAAAGAGCATATGGGAGCAGTACTTC.

The chain couples TRBV19 to TRBJ2-6, with D perhaps TRBD1 (6 bases). Germline assignment: CDR1 LNHDA and CDR2 SQIVND (reference sequence). CDR3 length equals 17 residues. Trimming shortened V by 5 bases and J by 4 bases, and 18 bases separated the two germline ends. The CDR3 DNA is TGTGCCAGTAGTCCTAGAGGGGGTTTCGCCGGGGCCAACGTCCTGACTTTC. It encodes CASSPRGGFAGANVLTF.

This rearrangement joins TRBV28 to TRBJ2-3; D uncertain. This CDR3 has 15 residues. V lost 3 bases, J lost 2 bases, and 12 bases lay in between. Germline V gene sequence: CDR1 MDHEN, CDR2 SYDVKM. The CDR3 is CASSLWFQHTDTQYF. Here the CDR3 DNA reads TGTGCCAGCAGTTTGTGGTTTCAGCACACAGATACGCAGTATTTT.

This clone has only a few counts. J is TRBJ2-3 and V is TRBV25-1; tentatively, D is TRBD1 or TRBD2 (5 bases each). The CDR3 spans 12 residues. Trimming cost V 4 bases and J 5 bases, with 7 bases left between them. Germline values: CDR1 MGHDK, CDR2 SYGVNS. Here the CDR3 reads CASSGGRDTQYF. The CDR3 DNA follows: TGTGCCAGCAGTGGGGGGAGAGATACGCAGTATTTT.

The chain is built from TRBV5-1 and TRBJ2-2, with a weak D call TRBD1 (6 bases). The germline V and J ends were trimmed by 4 bases and 3 bases, with 16 bases remaining between them. Per germline, CDR1 SGHRS and CDR2 YFSETQ. The CDR3 sequence is 16 residues long. CDR3 nucleotides: TGCGCCAGCAGCCATCGGGCAGGGGCGGACACCGGGGAGCTGTTTTTT. Residues: CASSHRAGADTGELFF.